This T cell receptor beta chain emerged from a study of beta chain features in type 1 diabetes. Trimming pared 2 bases from V and 2 bases from J, leaving 4 bases between. Germline V lookup: CDR1 SGHAT, CDR2 FQNNGV. This CDR3 spans 13 amino acids. As to this clone: The antigen remains unidentified.

The authors reverse transcribed all of the isolated RNA, so sequencing captured expressed TCRB transcripts. Using immunoSEQ multiplex PCR, the repertoire was profiled, and TCRdb retains in-frame clones only, with some absent. Here the sample spans 200,000 to 250,000 clones, about 30% being singletons. Regarding the study as a whole: Patients with Type 1 diabetes showed moderately but significantly shorter TCRB CDR3s in all four CD4+ subsets. Any PCR bias toward short templates would affect both groups alike.

The receptor comes from a man under 40 in good health. Sequenced sample: central memory CD4+ T cells from blood. This chain connects TRBV11-2 to TRBJ2-4; D uncertain. The CDR3 DNA reads as TGTGCCAGCAGCTTACGACCCAAAAACATTCAGTACTTC. Translated: CASSLRPKNIQYF.